Reported below is one T cell receptor beta chain. Its matching antigen is unknown. The CDR3 runs 13 residues. V was trimmed by 5 bases and J by 0 bases, leaving 8 bases between them. Germline V gene data show CDR1 as MNHEY and CDR2 as SMNVEV (reference sequence). This sample was included in a study of siplizumab effects on memory and regulatory T cells. Overall study results and limits: The study found naive T cells seemingly more diverse than memory cells and seemingly major alloresponse contributors. Alloreactive sequences traceable to unstimulated CD4+ memory cells were significantly reduced by siplizumab. Mappable alloreactive CD4+ clones were on average around 74% Treg-derived with siplizumab, less than 30% in controls. Assignment of a naive or memory phenotype failed for roughly 80-96% of the proliferating CD4+ or CD8+ clones.

The table came from immunoSEQ multiplex PCR; TCRdb's copy has only in-frame clones and leaves some out. The sample has roughly 75,000 clones, 93% seen once. The source material was CD8+ T cells sorted from blood. J is TRBJ2-7 and V is TRBV27; D is uncertain. The TCR sequence derives from a human donor in good health. The DNA of the CDR3 is TGTGCCAGCAGTCCCTCGTACTCCTACGAGCAGTACTTC. It yields the protein CASSPSYSYEQYF.